A selection of T cell receptor beta chains follows, all from one sample in a study of shared clonotypes between healthy human individuals. Clones were read by immunoSEQ multiplex PCR, and TCRdb kept only the in-frame ones, dropping some. The table lists under 300,000 clones, under 80% of them singletons. Input material: memory CD4+ T cells sorted from blood. These receptors were collected from a man aged 30 to 39 in good health. The CDR3 runs from the conserved cysteine through the conserved F or W. The order of the fields is clone size, J gene, D gene, V gene, CDR3 DNA, CDR3 protein. A D gene is named only where the DNA matches it firmly. The size of a clone is reported for some rows only, either as once, few or many, or as a class for expanded clones.

NA TRBJ1-2 TRBD1 TRBV25-1 TGTGCCAGCAGTGTCGGCGGGACAGGCTATGGCTACACCTTC CASSVGGTGYGYTF
many TRBJ1-1 NA TRBV5-1 TGCGCCAGCAGTTTGGGCCCCCGGACCGCGGATTTGAACACTGAAGCTTTCTTT CASSLGPRTADLNTEAFF
NA TRBJ1-5 TRBD1 TRBV10-3 TGTGCCATCAGGGACAGGGTAAATCAGCCCCAGCATTTT CAIRDRVNQPQHF
NA TRBJ2-7 NA TRBV7-2 TGTGCCAGCAGCTCCCTAGGTGGGTCCGAGCAGTACTTC CASSSLGGSEQYF
NA TRBJ2-3 TRBD1 TRBV6-5 TGTGCCACTGGGACAGGGGGTATCACAGATACGCAGTATTTT CATGTGGITDTQYF
few TRBJ2-2 TRBD1 TRBV7-8 TGTGCCAGCAGCAGCAAGACAGGGAATGGGAACGGCGGGGAGCTGTTTTTT CASSSKTGNGNGGELFF
NA TRBJ1-5 NA TRBV5-6 TGTGCCAGCAGCTCCCAGGGAAGTAGCAATCAGCCCCAGCATTTT CASSSQGSSNQPQHF
NA TRBJ2-3 TRBD1 TRBV19 TGTGCCAGTAGTATTGACGGGACAGGGGGTACAGATACGCAGTATTTT CASSIDGTGGTDTQYF
NA TRBJ1-1 NA TRBV10-3 TGTGCCATCAGTGGAGGACAAGAAGCTTTCTTT CAISGGQEAFF
NA TRBJ1-5 NA TRBV7-2 TGTGCCAGCAGCTTAGGCGTAGGATCGGATCAGCCCCAGCATTTT CASSLGVGSDQPQHF
NA TRBJ1-4 NA TRBV5-1 TGCGCCAGCAGCTTGGTTGGGGGCGCAAATGAAAAACTGTTTTTT CASSLVGGANEKLFF
once TRBJ1-1 NA TRBV11-1 TGTGCCAGCAGCTTATCAGGGAAGACTGAAGCTTTCTTT CASSLSGKTEAFF
NA TRBJ1-1 NA TRBV11-3 TGTGCCAGCAGCCAAAATGGGGGGACCCCGGCTTTCTTT CASSQNGGTPAFF
few TRBJ2-2 NA TRBV6-5 TGTGCCAGCAGACAATATCCCACCGGGGAGCTGTTTTTT CASRQYPTGELFF
NA TRBJ2-1 TRBD2 TRBV7-2 TGTGCCAGCAGCTTGTTCCTACTAGCGGGAGAGGGCGATGAGCAGTTCTTC CASSLFLLAGEGDEQFF
NA TRBJ1-4 NA TRBV20-1 TGCAGTGCCCCTCGTAATGAGGGACTGTTTTTT CSAPRNEGLFF